What follows are 19 T cell receptor beta chains derived from one specimen sequenced in a study of a mutant IDH1 vaccine in newly diagnosed glioma. Assay: immunoSEQ multiplex PCR; the TCRdb copy retains only in-frame clones and omits some. The sample lists around 44,000 clones; roughly 84% were seen once. The time point was: week 35, safety follow-up. Each vaccine dose was 300 ug of mutant IDH1 20-mer peptide, with topical imiquimod. These receptors' antigens are unknown. The source was PBMCs, collected from a glioma patient whose treatment included an IDH1 peptide vaccine. These receptors all stem from a man in his forties with glioma.

The V call is TRBV7-9, the J call TRBJ1-3; no reliable D call. CDR3 size: 11 residues. Per germline, CDR1 SEHNR and CDR2 FQNEAQ (reference sequence). Trimming stripped 4 bases from V and 8 bases from J, with 6 bases between. CDR3 nucleotide sequence: TGTGCCAGCAGCTATGGTCACACCATATATTTT. Translation gives CASSYGHTIYF. The whole variable domain, filled in from reference TRBV7-9 and TRBJ1-3, reads DTGVSQNPRHKITKRGQNVTFRCDPISEHNRLYWYRQTLGQGPEFLTYFQNEAQLEKSRLLSDRFSAERPKGSFSTLEIQRTEQGDSAMYLCASSYGHTIYFGEGSWLTVV.

This chain links TRBV20-1 with TRBJ2-1, with D uncertain. Trimming cost V 0 bases and J 12 bases, with 9 bases left between them. The CDR3 has 11 residues. Germline-derived CDR1 and CDR2 are DFQATT and SNEGSKA (reference sequence). In DNA, the CDR3 is TGCAGTGCTAGAGATCGAGGCAGGCAGTTCTTC. It specifies CSARDRGRQFF.

This sequence joins TRBV29-1 and TRBJ2-1, with a tentative D call TRBD2 (5 bases). V was trimmed by 4 bases and J by 5 bases, leaving 15 bases between them. The CDR3 is 14 residues long. Germline V gene lookup returns CDR1 SQVTM and CDR2 ANQGSEA. CDR3 DNA: TGCAGCGTTGTGGCGGGTGGAGAAAACAATGAGCAGTTCTTC. Translated, it gives CSVVAGGENNEQFF.

The chain is built from TRBV6-5 and TRBJ1-2, with a tentative D call TRBD1 (5 bases). The germline V and J ends were trimmed by 8 bases and 4 bases, with 11 bases remaining between them. There are 12 residues in the CDR3. Germline values: CDR1 MNHEY, CDR2 SVGAGI. Written as DNA, the CDR3 is TGTGCCAGCGGGGGGTCGGGCTATGGCTACACCTTC. Protein sequence: CASGGSGYGYTF.

This clone has a handful of counts. V and J are TRBV6-7 and TRBJ1-2, with 9 bases fitting TRBD1. TRBV6-7 is known as an ORF, though its function is uncertain. The J segment lost 4 bases and the V segment lost 3 bases, leaving 12 bases of the junction unmatched. There are 17 residues in the CDR3. CDR3 sequence (DNA): TGTGCCAGCAGTTATTGGGGACAGGGAGCTAAGGCCTATGGCTACACCTTC. Translating it yields CASSYWGQGAKAYGYTF.

The chain joins TRBV19 to TRBJ1-5, with a weak D call TRBD1 (5 bases). The CDR3 has 14 residues. CDR1 is LNHDA, CDR2 SQIVND, per germline (reference sequence). V lost 4 bases and J lost 11, with 18 bases in between. The CDR3 reads CASSTTSGLGAQHF. The DNA for the CDR3 is TGTGCCAGTAGTACCACTTCAGGGCTTGGGGCCCAGCATTTT.

This chain links TRBV19 with TRBJ2-7, with TRBD2 as a possible D gene (6 bases). This CDR3 has 16 residues. V was cut by 5 bases and J by 1 base, with 18 bases left in between. CDR1 and CDR2 (germline): LNHDA, SQIVND (reference sequence). The CDR3 here is CASSDPSGSGSYEQYF. DNA for the CDR3: TGTGCCAGTAGTGACCCGAGCGGTAGCGGTTCCTACGAGCAGTACTTC.

This clone turned up a few times. The J gene is TRBJ1-2, the V gene TRBV25-1, with 11 bases lining up with TRBD1. Germline loops: CDR1 MGHDK, CDR2 SYGVNS. The junction had 5 bases not matched to a gene; V was cut back by 6 bases and J by 8 bases. The CDR3 contains 13 residues. The CDR3: CASRGQGVKGYTF. Written as DNA, the CDR3 is TGTGCCAGCAGGGGACAGGGGGTGAAGGGCTACACCTTC.

V and J are TRBV4-1 and TRBJ1-2; no firm D call. Between the trimmed V and J ends, which lost 1 base and 5 bases, there was a span of 11 bases. Germline CDR1 is MGHRA and CDR2 is YSYEKL. This CDR3 comprises 14 residues. This CDR3 is CASSQVAEPYGYTF. In DNA, the CDR3 is TGCGCCAGCAGCCAAGTTGCGGAGCCGTATGGCTACACCTTC.

The count of this clone is one. The chain couples TRBV7-9 to TRBJ1-2; D is possibly TRBD1 (6 bases). V lost 3 bases to trimming and J lost 10 bases, with 15 bases between them. The CDR3 has 13 amino acids. Germline CDR1 and CDR2: SEHNR and FQNEAQ (reference sequence). CDR3 nucleotides: TGTGCCAGCAGCTTTGGGGGGGCCTCCGACTACACCTTC. Its translation is CASSFGGASDYTF.

This clone was found once. CDR3 loop: CASSKTGGLQETQYF. CDR3 DNA: TGTGCCAGCAGTAAAACGGGGGGCCTCCAAGAGACCCAGTACTTC. The chain links TRBV6-5 to TRBJ2-5; TRBD2 might be the D (7 bases). CDR3 size: 15 residues. Germline values: CDR1 MNHEY, CDR2 SVGAGI. Trimming took off 5 bases at V and 1 base at J, with 14 bases between the two ends.

CDR3: CASSLEGTEGYTF. CDR3 coding DNA: TGCGCCAGCAGCTTGGAGGGGACGGAAGGCTACACCTTC. V is TRBV5-1 and J is TRBJ1-2, with a tentative D call TRBD1 (5 bases). V was trimmed by 0 bases and J by 8 bases, leaving 11 bases between them. CDR1 is SGHRS and CDR2 is YFSETQ in the germline V gene. The CDR3 length is 13 residues.

In this sample, this clone turned up a few times. The chain carries TRBV27 and TRBJ1-6, with 8 bases identical to TRBD1. V shed 6 bases, J shed 9 bases, and the junction held 4 bases outside the gene matches. Germline-derived CDR1 and CDR2 are MNHEY and SMNVEV (reference sequence). The CDR3 is 13 amino acids. For the CDR3, the DNA is TGTGCCAGCAGGCAGGGGGCAGGTTCACCCCTCCACTTT. Its protein is CASRQGAGSPLHF.

This clone was observed a few times. The chain links TRBV4-2 to TRBJ1-1; D unclear. Germline V lookup: CDR1 LGHNA, CDR2 YNFKEQ. V was clipped by 4 bases and J by 9 bases, with 15 bases between them. This CDR3 contains 13 residues. The CDR3 DNA reads TGTGCCAGCAGCCCTCTAAGGACTGACAAAGCTTTCTTT. Translation: CASSPLRTDKAFF.

This clone has only a few counts. The rearrangement uses TRBV4-2 and TRBJ1-5; the D gene is possibly TRBD1 (5 bases). CDR1 and CDR2 from the germline V gene are LGHNA and YNFKEQ. V shed 4 bases and J shed 0 bases, with 16 bases lying between them. This CDR3 has 17 amino acids. The CDR3 nucleotides read TGTGCCAGCAGCCTCGTCAGGGTGGGGTATAGCAATCAGCCCCAGCATTTT. Translating gives CASSLVRVGYSNQPQHF.

The rearrangement joins TRBV2 to TRBJ1-4; the match to TRBD1 covers 8 bases. Germline loops: CDR1 SNHLY, CDR2 FYNNEI. This CDR3 contains 15 residues. V dropped 1 base and J dropped 6; count of bases not matched to a gene: 4. The CDR3 sequence: CASSEGQGAYEKLFF. The DNA for the CDR3 is TGTGCCAGCAGTGAAGGCCAGGGGGCCTATGAAAAACTGTTTTTT. The full variable domain, completed using reference TRBV2 and TRBJ1-4, is EPEVTQTPSHQVTQMGQEVILRCVPISNHLYFYWYRQILGQKVEFLVSFYNNEISEKSEIFDDQFSVERPDGSNFTLKIRSTKLEDSAMYFCASSEGQGAYEKLFFGSGTQLSVL.

The CDR3 is CASFEGQGATYEQYF. CDR3 coding DNA: TGTGCCAGCTTTGAGGGGCAGGGGGCGACCTACGAGCAGTACTTC. The chain employs TRBV6-6 and TRBJ2-7, with 8 bases aligning to TRBD1. The V segment lost 8 bases and the J segment 2 bases; nucleotides outside the gene matches: 11. The CDR3 has 15 amino acids. The germline gives CDR1 MNHNY, CDR2 SVGAGI (reference sequence).

The rearrangement joins TRBV5-1 to TRBJ2-1; D may be TRBD2 (6 bases). The germline CDR1 and CDR2 sequences are SGHRS and YFSETQ. The V end lost 0 bases, the J end lost 7 bases, and 17 bases lay between the germline ends. The CDR3 consists of 16 residues. The CDR3 nucleotides are TGCGCCAGCAGCTTGGCCGGAGGGGTGGGGTCGAATGAGCAGTTCTTC. Translating gives CASSLAGGVGSNEQFF.

About this clone: Within the sample, other DNA sequences also encode this same CDR3. The chain joins TRBV30 to TRBJ1-2; a weak D match, TRBD1 (5 bases). The V and J ends lost 3 bases and 4 bases respectively, with 12 bases between them. The CDR3 loop spans 13 amino acids. Germline V gene sequence: CDR1 GTSNPN, CDR2 SVGIG (reference sequence). The CDR3 loop reads CAWSLDSSYGYTF. For the CDR3, the DNA is TGTGCCTGGAGCCTTGACAGCTCCTATGGCTACACCTTC.